This TCR beta chain was recorded in a study of T cell responses to AZD1222 COVID-19 vaccine. Clones were read by immunoSEQ multiplex PCR, and TCRdb kept only the in-frame ones, dropping some. The sample comprises approximately 150,000 clones, about 91% of which are singletons, and approximately 3.6% rests with the top ten. The CDR3 is made up of 15 amino acids. Germline CDR1 MDHEN, CDR2 SYDVKM. The trim removed 5 bases at V and 3 bases at J, leaving 9 bases unmatched. This chain joins TRBV28 and TRBJ1-2; 7 bases agree with TRBD1. This clonotype was sampled from an adult in good health. Here the sequenced sample was peripheral blood, taken on day 0 of MenACWY control vaccination. This CDR3 reads CASSPYRGDDYGYTF. DNA of the CDR3: TGTGCCAGCAGTCCCTACAGGGGCGATGACTATGGCTACACCTTC.